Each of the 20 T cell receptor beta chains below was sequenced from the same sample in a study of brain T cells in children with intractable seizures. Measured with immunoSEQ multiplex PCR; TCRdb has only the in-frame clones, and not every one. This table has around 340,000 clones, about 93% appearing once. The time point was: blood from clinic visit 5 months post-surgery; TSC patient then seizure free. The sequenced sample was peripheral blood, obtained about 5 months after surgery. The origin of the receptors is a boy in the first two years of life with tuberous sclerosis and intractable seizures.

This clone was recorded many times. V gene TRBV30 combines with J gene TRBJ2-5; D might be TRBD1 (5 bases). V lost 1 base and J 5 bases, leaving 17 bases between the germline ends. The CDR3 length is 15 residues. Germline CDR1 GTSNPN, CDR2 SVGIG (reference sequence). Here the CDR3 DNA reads TGTGCCTGGAGTGCCGGGCCGACAGTCGGGGAGACCCAGTACTTC. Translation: CAWSAGPTVGETQYF.

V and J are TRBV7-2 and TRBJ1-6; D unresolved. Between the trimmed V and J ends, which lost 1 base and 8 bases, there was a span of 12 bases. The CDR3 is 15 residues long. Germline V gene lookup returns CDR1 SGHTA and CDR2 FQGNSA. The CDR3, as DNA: TGTGCCAGCAGCTTAGTACCGTACATCTATTCACCCCTCCACTTT. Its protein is CASSLVPYIYSPLHF.

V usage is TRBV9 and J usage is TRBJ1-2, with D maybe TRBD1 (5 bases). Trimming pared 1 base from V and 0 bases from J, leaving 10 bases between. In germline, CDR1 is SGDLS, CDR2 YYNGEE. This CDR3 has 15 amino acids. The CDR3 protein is CASSVSWGSNYGYTF. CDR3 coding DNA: TGTGCCAGCAGCGTATCATGGGGGTCTAACTATGGCTACACCTTC.

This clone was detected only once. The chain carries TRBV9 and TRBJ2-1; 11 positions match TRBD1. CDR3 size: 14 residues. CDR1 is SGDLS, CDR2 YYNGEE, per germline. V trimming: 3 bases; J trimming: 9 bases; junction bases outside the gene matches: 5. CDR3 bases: TGTGCCAGCAGCGGCGGACAGGGGGCGCCTGAGCAGTTCTTC. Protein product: CASSGGQGAPEQFF.

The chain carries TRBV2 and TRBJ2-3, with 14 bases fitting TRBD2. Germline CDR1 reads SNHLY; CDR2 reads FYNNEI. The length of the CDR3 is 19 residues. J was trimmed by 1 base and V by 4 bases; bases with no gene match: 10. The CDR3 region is CASSGQGTSGRLGTDTQYF. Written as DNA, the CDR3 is TGTGCCAGCAGTGGACAGGGGACTAGCGGGAGATTAGGCACAGATACGCAGTATTTT.

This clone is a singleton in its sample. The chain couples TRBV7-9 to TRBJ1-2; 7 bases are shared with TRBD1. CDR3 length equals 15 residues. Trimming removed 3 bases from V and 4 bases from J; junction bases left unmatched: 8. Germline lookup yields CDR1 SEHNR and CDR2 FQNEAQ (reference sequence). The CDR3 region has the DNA TGTGCCAGCAGCTTGGGGGGCGGGACAGCCTATGGCTACACCTTC. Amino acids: CASSLGGGTAYGYTF. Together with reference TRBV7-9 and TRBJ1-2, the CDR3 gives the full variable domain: DTGVSQNPRHKITKRGQNVTFRCDPISEHNRLYWYRQTLGQGPEFLTYFQNEAQLEKSRLLSDRFSAERPKGSFSTLEIQRTEQGDSAMYLCASSLGGGTAYGYTFGSGTRLTVV.

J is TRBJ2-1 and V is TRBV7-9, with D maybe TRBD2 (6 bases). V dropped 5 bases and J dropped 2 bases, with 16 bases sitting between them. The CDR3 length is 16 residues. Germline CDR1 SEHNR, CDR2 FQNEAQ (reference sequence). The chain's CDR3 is CASSTMEGSTYNEQFF. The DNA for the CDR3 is TGTGCCAGCAGCACGATGGAGGGAAGTACCTACAATGAGCAGTTCTTC.

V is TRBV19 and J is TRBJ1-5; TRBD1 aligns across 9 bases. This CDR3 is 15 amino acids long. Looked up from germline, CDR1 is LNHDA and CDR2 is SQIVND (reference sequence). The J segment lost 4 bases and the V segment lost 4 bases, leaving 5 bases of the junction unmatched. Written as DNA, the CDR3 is TGTGCCAGTAGTACGGGACAGGGAAGGAATCAGCCCCAGCATTTT. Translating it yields CASSTGQGRNQPQHF.

CDR3 coding DNA: TGTGCCAGCAGCTTGGTTAGCGGGGGGGCGCCCGGGGAGCTGTTTTTT. Translated, it gives CASSLVSGGAPGELFF. The chain carries TRBV5-4 and TRBJ2-2; 11 bases are shared with TRBD2. Trimming removed 0 bases from V and 6 bases from J; junction bases left unmatched: 4. This CDR3 spans 16 amino acids. Germline V gene sequence: CDR1 SGHNT, CDR2 YYREEE (reference sequence).

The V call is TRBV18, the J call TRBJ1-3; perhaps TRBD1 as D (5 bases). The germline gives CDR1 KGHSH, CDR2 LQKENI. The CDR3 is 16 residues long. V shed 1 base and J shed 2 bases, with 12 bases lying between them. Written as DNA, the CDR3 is TGTGCCAGCTCACCACTATCGGAAGGGGCTGGAAACACCATATATTTT. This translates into CASSPLSEGAGNTIYF.

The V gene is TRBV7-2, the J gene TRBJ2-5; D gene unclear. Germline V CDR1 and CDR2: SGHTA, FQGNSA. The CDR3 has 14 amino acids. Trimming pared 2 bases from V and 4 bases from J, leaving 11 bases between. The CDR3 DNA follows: TGTGCCAGCAGCTTATCTCCCGTCGGAGAGACCCAGTACTTC. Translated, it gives CASSLSPVGETQYF. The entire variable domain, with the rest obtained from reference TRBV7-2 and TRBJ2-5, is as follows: GAGVSQSPSNKVTEKGKDVELRCDPISGHTALYWYRQSLGQGLEFLIYFQGNSAPDKSGLPSDRFSAERTGGSVSTLTIQRTQQEDSAVYLCASSLSPVGETQYFGPGTRLLVL.

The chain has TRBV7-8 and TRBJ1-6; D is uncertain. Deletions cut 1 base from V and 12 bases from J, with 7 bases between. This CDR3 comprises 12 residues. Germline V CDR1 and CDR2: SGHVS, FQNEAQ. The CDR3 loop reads CASSLVDGPLHF. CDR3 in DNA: TGTGCCAGCAGCTTAGTTGACGGACCCCTCCACTTT.

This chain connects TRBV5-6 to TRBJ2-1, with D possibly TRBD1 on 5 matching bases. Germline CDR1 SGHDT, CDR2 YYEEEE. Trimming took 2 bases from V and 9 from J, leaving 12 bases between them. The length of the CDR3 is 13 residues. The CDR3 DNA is TGTGCCAGCAGCTTCTTAGTTAGGGGTGAGCAGTTCTTC. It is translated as CASSFLVRGEQFF.

The CDR3 loop reads CASSWRLLGEQYF. The CDR3 DNA follows: TGTGCCAGCAGCTGGCGACTACTAGGGGAGCAGTACTTC. V is TRBV13 and J is TRBJ2-7; a weak D match, TRBD2 (5 bases). The germline V and J ends were trimmed by 4 bases and 7 bases, with 14 bases remaining between them. Looked up from germline, CDR1 is PRHDT and CDR2 is FYEKMQ (reference sequence). This CDR3 spans 13 amino acids.

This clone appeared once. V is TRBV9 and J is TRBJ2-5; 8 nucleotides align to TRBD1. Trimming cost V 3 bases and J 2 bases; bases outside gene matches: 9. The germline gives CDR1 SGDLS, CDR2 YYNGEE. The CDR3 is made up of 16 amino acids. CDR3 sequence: CASSGGTGRWQETQYF. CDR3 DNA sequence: TGTGCCAGCAGCGGGGGGACAGGACGGTGGCAAGAGACCCAGTACTTC.

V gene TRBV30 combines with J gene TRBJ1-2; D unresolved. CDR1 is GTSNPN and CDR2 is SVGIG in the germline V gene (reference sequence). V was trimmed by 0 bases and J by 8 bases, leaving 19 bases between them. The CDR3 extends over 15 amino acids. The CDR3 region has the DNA TGTGCCTGGAGTGTACGAGCGGATCGTGGGGAAGGCTACACCTTC. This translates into CAWSVRADRGEGYTF.

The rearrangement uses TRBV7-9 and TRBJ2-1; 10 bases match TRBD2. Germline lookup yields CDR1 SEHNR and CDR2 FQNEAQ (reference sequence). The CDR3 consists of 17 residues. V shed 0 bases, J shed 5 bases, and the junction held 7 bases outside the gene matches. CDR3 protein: CASSLAGLAGAHNEQFF. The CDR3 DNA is TGTGCCAGCAGCTTAGCTGGGCTAGCGGGAGCGCACAATGAGCAGTTCTTC.

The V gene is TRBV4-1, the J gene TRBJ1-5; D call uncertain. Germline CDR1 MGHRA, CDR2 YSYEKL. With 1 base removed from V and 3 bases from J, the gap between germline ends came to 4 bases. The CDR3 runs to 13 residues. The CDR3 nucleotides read TGCGCCAGCAGCCAAGGGTTCAATCAGCCCCAGCATTTT. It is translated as CASSQGFNQPQHF.

CDR3 sequence reads: CASSFAGEQYF. The CDR3 region has the DNA TGTGCCAGCAGCTTTGCGGGCGAGCAGTACTTC. This chain uses TRBV11-2 with TRBJ2-7, with D possibly being TRBD2 (5 bases). The V end lost 3 bases, the J end lost 6 bases, and 6 bases lay between the germline ends. Germline CDR1 and CDR2: SGHAT and FQNNGV. The length of the CDR3 is 11 residues.

The CDR3 DNA reads as TGTGCCAGCAGCTTCACCCAGGGAAGGGACTCCTACGAGCAGTACTTC. This translates into CASSFTQGRDSYEQYF. The chain joins TRBV7-9 to TRBJ2-7; the D gene is possibly TRBD1 (5 bases). The CDR3 covers 16 residues. Germline V gene lookup returns CDR1 SEHNR and CDR2 FQNEAQ (reference sequence). Trimming stripped 3 bases from V and 0 bases from J, with 15 bases between.